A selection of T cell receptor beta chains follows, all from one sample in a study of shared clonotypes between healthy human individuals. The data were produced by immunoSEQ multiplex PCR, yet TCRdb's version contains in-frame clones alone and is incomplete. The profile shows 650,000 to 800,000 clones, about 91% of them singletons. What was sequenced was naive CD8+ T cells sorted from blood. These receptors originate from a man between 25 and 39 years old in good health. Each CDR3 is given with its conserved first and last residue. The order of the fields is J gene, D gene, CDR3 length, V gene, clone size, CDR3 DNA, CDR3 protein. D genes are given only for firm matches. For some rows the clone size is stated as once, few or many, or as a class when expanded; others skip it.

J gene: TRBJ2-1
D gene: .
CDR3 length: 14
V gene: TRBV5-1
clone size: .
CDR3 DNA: TGCGCCAGCAGCTTGAGTAGGGGCGTTGGTGAGCAGTTCTTC
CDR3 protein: CASSLSRGVGEQFF

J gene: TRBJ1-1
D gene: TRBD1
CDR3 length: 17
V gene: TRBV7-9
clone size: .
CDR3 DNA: TGTGCCAGCAGCTTTTGGCAGGGGGGCAATCGGGACACTGAAGCTTTCTTT
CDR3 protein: CASSFWQGGNRDTEAFF

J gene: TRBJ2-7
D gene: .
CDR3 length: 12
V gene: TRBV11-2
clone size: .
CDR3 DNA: TGTGCCAGCAGCTTAGAGGTCTACGAGCAGTACTTC
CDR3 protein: CASSLEVYEQYF

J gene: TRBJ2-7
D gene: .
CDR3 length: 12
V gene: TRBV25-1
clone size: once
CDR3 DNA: TGTGCCAGCAGTGGGGCTGATTACGAGCAGTACTTC
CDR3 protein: CASSGADYEQYF

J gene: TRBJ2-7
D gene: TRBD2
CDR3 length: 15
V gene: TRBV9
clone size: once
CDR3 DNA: TGTGCCAGCAGCGTAGATTCTAGCGGGACTAAGTGGCAGTACTTC
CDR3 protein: CASSVDSSGTKWQYF

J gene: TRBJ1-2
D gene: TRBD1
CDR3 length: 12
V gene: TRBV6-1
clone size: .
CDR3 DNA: TGTGCCACGAGGACAGGATACTATGGCTACACCTTC
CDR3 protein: CATRTGYYGYTF

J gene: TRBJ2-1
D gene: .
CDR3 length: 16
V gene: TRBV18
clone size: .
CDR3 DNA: TGTGCCAGCTCACCTTTTAACATATTAAAATACAATGAGCAGTTCTTC
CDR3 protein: CASSPFNILKYNEQFF

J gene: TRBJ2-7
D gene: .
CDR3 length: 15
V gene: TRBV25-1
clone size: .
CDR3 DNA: TGTGCCAGCAGTGAAGGGGGACATTCCGTCTACGAGCAGTACTTC
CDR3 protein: CASSEGGHSVYEQYF

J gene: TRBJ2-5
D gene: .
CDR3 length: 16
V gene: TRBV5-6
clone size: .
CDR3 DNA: TGTGCCAGCAGCAACCGACACCGGGACATTCAAGAGACCCAGTACTTC
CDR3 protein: CASSNRHRDIQETQYF

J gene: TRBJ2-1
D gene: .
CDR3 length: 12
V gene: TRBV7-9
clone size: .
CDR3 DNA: TGTGCCAGCAGCTACACCGGGATTGAGCAGTTCTTC
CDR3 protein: CASSYTGIEQFF

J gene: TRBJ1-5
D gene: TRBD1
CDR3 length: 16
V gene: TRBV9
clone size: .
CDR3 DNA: TGTGCCAGCAGCGAGGGGACAGGGGTAAGCAATCAGCCCCAGCATTTT
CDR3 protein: CASSEGTGVSNQPQHF

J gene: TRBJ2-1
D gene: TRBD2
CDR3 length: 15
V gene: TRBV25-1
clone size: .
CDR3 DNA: TGTGCCAGCAGTGAACGGGGGAGGGACTACAATGAGCAGTTCTTC
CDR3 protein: CASSERGRDYNEQFF

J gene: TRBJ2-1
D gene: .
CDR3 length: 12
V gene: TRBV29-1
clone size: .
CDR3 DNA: TGCAGCGCCCGCCCGAAGCGGGATGAGCAGTTCTTC
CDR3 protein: CSARPKRDEQFF

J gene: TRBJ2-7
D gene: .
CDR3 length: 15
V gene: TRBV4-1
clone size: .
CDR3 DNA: TGCGCCAGCAGCCAAGCGACAGGTCGGTCCTACGAGCAGTACTTC
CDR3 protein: CASSQATGRSYEQYF

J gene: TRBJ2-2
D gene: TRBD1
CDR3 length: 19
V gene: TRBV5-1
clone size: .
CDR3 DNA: TGCGCCAGCAGCTTTTTGGGACAGGGAAGCGCTATGAACACCGGGGAGCTGTTTTTT
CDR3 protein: CASSFLGQGSAMNTGELFF

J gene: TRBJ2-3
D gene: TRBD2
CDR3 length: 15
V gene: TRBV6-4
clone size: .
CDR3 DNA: TGTGCCAGCAGCGTAGGGACTAGCGGCACAGATACGCAGTATTTT
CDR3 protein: CASSVGTSGTDTQYF

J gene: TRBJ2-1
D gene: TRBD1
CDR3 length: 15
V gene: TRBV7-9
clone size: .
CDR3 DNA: TGTGCCAGCAGCAACCGGGACAGACTCTTCAATGAGCAGTTCTTC
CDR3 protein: CASSNRDRLFNEQFF

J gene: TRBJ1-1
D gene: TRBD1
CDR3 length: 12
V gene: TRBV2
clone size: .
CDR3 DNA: TGTGCCAAACGGGCAGGGGGCACTGAAGCTTTCTTT
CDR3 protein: CAKRAGGTEAFF

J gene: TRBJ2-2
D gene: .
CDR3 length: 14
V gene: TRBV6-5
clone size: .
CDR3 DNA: TGTGCCAGCAGTTGGTATGACAGCTCCGGGGAGCTGTTTTTT
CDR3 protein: CASSWYDSSGELFF

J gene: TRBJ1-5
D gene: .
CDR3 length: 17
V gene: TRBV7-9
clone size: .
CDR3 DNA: TGTGCCAGCAGCTTAGTAGGCGGGGGGAGCGCACATCAGCCCCAGCATTTT
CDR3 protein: CASSLVGGGSAHQPQHF

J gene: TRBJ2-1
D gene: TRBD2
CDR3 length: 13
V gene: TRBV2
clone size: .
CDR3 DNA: TGTGCCATCCGAACTAGCGGATACAATGAGCAGTTCTTC
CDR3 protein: CAIRTSGYNEQFF

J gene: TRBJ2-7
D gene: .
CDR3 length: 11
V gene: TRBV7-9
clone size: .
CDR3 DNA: TGTGCCAGCAGCTCCCCCTACGAGCAGTACTTC
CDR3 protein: CASSSPYEQYF

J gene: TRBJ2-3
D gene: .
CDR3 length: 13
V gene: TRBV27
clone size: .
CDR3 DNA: TGTGCCAGCAGTGCCCAAATCCCTGATACGCAGTATTTT
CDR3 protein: CASSAQIPDTQYF

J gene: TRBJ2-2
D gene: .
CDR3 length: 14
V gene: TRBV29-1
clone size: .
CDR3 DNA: TGCAGCGTATTACCGGGACAGAACACCGGGGAGCTGTTTTTT
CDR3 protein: CSVLPGQNTGELFF

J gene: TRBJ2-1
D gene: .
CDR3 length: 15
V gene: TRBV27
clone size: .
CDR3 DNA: TGTGCCAGCAGTTTCGGCGGGACAAATTACAATGAGCAGTTCTTC
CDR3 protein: CASSFGGTNYNEQFF

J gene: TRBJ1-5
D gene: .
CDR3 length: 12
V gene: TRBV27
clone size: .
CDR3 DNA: TGTGCCAGCAGTTCCACAGGGCTGCCCCAGCATTTT
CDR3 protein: CASSSTGLPQHF

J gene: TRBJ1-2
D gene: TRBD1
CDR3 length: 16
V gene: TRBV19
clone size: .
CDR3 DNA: TGTGCCAGTAGTATGTGGGGACAGGGAGCTAACTATGGCTACACCTTC
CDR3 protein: CASSMWGQGANYGYTF

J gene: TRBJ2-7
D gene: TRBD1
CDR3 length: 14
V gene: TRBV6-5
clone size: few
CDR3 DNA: TGTGCCAGCAGTGCCGGGACAGGGGGGTACGAGCAGTACTTC
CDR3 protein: CASSAGTGGYEQYF

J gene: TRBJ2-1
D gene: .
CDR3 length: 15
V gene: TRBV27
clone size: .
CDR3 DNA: TGTGCCAGCAGTTCTTTGGGACCGACAGTCAATGAGCAGTTCTTC
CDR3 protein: CASSSLGPTVNEQFF

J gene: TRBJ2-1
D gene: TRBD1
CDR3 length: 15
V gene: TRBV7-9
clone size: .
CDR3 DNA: TGTGCCAGCAGCGACGGGACAGGGGGACACAATGAGCAGTTCTTC
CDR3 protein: CASSDGTGGHNEQFF

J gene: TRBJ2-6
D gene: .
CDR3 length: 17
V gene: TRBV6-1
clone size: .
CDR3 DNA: TGTGCCAGCAGTGATAATTGGGGGTACGGTGGGGCCAACGTCCTGACTTTC
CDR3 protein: CASSDNWGYGGANVLTF

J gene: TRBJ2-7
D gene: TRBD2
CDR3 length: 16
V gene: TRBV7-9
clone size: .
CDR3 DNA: TGTGCCAGCAGCTTGCCGACTAGCGGAAGCTCCTACGAGCAGTACTTC
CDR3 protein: CASSLPTSGSSYEQYF

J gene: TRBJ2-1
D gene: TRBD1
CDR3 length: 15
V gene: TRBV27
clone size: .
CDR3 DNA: TGTGCCAGCAGTTTAAAAGGGGGCAGCTACAATGAGCAGTTCTTC
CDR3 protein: CASSLKGGSYNEQFF

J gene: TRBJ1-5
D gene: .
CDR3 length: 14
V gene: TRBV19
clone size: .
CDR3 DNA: TGTGCCAGTATGGTGGGGGAGGGTTCTCAGCCCCAGCATTTT
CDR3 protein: CASMVGEGSQPQHF

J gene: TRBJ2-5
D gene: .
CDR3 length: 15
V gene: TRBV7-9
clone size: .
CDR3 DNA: TGTGCCAGCAGCCCGACCATGCTTGAGGAAGAGACCCAGTACTTC
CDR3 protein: CASSPTMLEEETQYF

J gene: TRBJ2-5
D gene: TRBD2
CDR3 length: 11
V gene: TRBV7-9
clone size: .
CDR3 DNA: TGTGCCAGCAGCCCCGGGGGGGGCCAGTACTTC
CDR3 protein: CASSPGGGQYF

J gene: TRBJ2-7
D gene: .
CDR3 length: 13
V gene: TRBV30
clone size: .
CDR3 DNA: TGTGCCTGGAGTGGGACTGGTCTCTACGAGCAGTACTTC
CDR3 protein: CAWSGTGLYEQYF

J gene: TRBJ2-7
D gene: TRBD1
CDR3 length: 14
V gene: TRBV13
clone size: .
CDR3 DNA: TGTGCCAGCAGCTCGGACAGGGCTCCTGGCGAGCAGTACTTC
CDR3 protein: CASSSDRAPGEQYF

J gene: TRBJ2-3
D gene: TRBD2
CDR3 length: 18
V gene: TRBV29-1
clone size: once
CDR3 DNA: TGCAGCGTTGCTGGGCGGGAGGGCCTGCTTAAGAGCACAGATACGCAGTATTTT
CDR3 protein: CSVAGREGLLKSTDTQYF

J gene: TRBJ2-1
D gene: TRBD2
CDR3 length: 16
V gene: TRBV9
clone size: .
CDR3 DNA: TGTGCCAGCAGCGTAGTCTTAGCGGGAGCCTACAATGAGCAGTTCTTC
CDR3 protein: CASSVVLAGAYNEQFF

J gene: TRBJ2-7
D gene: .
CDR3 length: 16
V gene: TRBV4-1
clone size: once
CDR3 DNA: TGCGCCAGCAGCCAAGAACCCGGGACACCTGTCTACGAGCAGTACTTC
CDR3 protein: CASSQEPGTPVYEQYF

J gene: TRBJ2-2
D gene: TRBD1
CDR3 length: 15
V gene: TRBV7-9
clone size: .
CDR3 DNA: TGTGCCAGCAGCTTAAGGACAGGGGACACCGGGGAGCTGTTTTTT
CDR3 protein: CASSLRTGDTGELFF

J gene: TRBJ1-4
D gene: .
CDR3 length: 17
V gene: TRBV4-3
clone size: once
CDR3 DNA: TGCGCCAGCAGCCAAGGTCCCGACAACCCAACTAATGAAAAACTGTTTTTT
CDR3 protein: CASSQGPDNPTNEKLFF

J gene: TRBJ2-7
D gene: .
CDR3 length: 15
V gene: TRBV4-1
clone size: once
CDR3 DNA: TGCGCCAGCAGCAAGACAGGAAGGGGCGACTACGAGCAGTACTTC
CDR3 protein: CASSKTGRGDYEQYF

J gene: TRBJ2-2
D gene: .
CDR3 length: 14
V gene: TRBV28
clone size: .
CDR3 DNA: TGTGCCAGCAGTTTGGGGCAGGCGGCCGGGGAGCTGTTTTTT
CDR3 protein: CASSLGQAAGELFF

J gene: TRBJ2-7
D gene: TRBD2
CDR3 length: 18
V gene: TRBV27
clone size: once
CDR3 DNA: TGTGCCAGCAGACGCCCTGGGACTAGCGGGACGTTCGCCTACGAGCAGTACTTC
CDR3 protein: CASRRPGTSGTFAYEQYF

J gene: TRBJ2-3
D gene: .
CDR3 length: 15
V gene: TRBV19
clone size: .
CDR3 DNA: TGTGCCAGTAGTACGACAGGTCTCAACACAGATACGCAGTATTTT
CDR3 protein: CASSTTGLNTDTQYF

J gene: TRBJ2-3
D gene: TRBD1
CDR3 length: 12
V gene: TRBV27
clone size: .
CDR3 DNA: TGTGCCAGCCGGACAGGGGCAGATACGCAGTATTTT
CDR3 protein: CASRTGADTQYF

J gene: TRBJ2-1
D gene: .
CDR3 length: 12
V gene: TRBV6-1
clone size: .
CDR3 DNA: TGTGCCAGCAGTGAAATCTACAATGAGCAGTTCTTC
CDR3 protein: CASSEIYNEQFF

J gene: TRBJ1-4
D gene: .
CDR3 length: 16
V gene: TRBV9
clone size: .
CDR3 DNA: TGTGCCAGCAGCGCGGGACGGGGGCAAGCTAATGAAAAACTGTTTTTT
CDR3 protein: CASSAGRGQANEKLFF

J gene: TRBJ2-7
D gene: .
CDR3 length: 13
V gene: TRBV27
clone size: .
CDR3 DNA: TGTGCCAGCAGCCGAGGCGGGCCTTACGAGCAGTACTTC
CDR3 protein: CASSRGGPYEQYF

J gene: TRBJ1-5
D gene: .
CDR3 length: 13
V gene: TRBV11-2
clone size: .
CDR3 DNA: TGTGCCAGCAGCTTAGATCTCCCCGGTTCCCAGCATTTT
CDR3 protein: CASSLDLPGSQHF

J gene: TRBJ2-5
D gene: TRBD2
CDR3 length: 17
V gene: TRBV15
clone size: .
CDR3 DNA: TGTGCCACCAGCAGAGGCCTCGGGCGGGGGGCGGAAGAGACCCAGTACTTC
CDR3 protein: CATSRGLGRGAEETQYF

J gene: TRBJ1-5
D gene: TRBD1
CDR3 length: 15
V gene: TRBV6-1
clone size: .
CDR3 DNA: TGTGCCAGCAGGGCCCCCGGGACAGGCTATCAGCCCCAGCATTTT
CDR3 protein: CASRAPGTGYQPQHF

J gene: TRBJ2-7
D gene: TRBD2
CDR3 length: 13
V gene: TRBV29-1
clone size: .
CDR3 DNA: TGCAGCGTTAGGGGACTAGCTTCCTACGAGCAGTACTTC
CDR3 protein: CSVRGLASYEQYF

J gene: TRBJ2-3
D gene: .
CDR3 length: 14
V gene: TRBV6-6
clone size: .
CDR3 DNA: TGTGCCATACTATCGACTAGTCCTACAGATACGCAGTATTTT
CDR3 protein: CAILSTSPTDTQYF